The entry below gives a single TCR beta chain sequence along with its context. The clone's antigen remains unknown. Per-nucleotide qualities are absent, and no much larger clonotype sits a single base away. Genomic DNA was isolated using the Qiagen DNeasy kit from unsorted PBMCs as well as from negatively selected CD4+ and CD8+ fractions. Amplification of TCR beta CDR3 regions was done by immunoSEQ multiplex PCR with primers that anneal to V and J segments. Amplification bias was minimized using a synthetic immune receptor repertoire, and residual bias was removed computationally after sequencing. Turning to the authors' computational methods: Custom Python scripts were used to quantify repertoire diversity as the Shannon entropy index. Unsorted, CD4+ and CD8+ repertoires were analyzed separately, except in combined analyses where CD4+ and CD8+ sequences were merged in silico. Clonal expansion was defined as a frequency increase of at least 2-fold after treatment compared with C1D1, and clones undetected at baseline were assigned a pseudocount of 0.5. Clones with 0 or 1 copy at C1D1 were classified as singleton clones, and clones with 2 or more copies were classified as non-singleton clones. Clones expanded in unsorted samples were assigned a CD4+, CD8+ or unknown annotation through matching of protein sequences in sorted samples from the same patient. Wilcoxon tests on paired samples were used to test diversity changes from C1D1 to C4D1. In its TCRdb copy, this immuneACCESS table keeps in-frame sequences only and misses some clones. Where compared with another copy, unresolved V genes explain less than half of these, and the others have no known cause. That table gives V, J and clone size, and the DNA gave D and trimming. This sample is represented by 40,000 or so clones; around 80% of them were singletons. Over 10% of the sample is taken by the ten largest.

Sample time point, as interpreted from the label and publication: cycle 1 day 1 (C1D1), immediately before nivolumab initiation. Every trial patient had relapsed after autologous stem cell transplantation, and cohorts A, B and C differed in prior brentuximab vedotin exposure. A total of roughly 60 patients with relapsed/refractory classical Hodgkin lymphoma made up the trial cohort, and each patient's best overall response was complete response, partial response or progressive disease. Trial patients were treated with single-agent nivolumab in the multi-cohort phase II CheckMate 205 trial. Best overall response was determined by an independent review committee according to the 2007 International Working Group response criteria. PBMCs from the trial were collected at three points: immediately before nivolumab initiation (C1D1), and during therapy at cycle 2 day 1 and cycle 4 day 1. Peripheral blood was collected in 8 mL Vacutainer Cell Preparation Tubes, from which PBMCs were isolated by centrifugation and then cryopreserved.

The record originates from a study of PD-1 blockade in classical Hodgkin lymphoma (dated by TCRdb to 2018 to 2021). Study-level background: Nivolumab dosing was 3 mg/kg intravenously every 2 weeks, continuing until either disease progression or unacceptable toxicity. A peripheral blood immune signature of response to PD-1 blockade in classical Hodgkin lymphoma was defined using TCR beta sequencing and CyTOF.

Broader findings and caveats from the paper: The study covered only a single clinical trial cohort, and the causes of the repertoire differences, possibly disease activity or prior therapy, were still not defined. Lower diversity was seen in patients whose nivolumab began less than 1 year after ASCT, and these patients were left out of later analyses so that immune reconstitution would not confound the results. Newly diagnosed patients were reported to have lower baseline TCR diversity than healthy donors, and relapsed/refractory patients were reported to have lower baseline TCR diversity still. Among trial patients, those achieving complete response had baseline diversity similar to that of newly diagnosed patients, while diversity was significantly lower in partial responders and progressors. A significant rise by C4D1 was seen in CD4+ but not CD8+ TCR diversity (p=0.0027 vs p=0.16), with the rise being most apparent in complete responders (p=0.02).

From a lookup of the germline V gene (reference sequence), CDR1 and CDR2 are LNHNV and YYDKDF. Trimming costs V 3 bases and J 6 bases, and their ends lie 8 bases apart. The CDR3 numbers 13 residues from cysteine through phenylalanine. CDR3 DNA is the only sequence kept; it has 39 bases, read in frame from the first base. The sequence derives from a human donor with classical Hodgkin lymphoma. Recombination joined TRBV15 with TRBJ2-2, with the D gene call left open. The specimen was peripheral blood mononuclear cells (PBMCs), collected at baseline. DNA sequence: TGTGCCACCAGCAGCCGGGCTCCCGGGGAGCTGTTTTTT. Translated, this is CATSSRAPGELFF.